Sequencing of this T cell receptor beta chain was carried out in a study of shared clonotypes between healthy human individuals. Per the germline V gene, CDR1 is SGHRS and CDR2 is YFSETQ. The CDR3 loop spans 14 amino acids. The junction had 5 bases not matched to a gene; V was cut back by 4 bases and J by 2 bases. Study results and caveats: A few donors shared 4.5% to 6.5% of their naive CD4 clonotypes. Rarefaction demonstrated incomplete sorted-subset sequencing despite large depth.

For this clone: Its matching antigen is unknown.

Naive CD4+ cells were CD45RA-selected; the remaining cells were memory. In the source study's methods: Sequence data from immunoSEQ were junction-only and lacked quality scores; consequently, filtering differed. Here immunoSEQ multiplex PCR was the method, and the copy in TCRdb shows in-frame clones only, minus some. The V and J calls and the clone size are those of that table, but D and trimming were determined from the DNA. The data show about 1.1 million clones, 60% to 80% seen once. V gene TRBV5-1 combines with J gene TRBJ1-2; TRBD1 matches at 7 bases. The clonotype originates from a man aged 18 to 35 in good health. Some clones in this sample may be carry-over from other donors' samples. The sample was memory CD4+ T cells from PBMCs. Subset indicated: CD45RA-negative fraction. The CDR3 reads CASSPQGGNYGYTF. The CDR3 DNA is TGCGCCAGCAGCCCGCAGGGGGGAAACTATGGCTACACCTTC.